Each of the 5 T cell receptor beta chains below was sequenced from the same sample in a study of PD-1 blockade in classical Hodgkin lymphoma. This table comes from immunoSEQ multiplex PCR, and its TCRdb copy is limited to in-frame clones, with some not included. Of tens of thousands of clones in the sample, 70% to 90% were seen once. Sample time point: cycle 4 day 1 (C4D1), after more than five weeks of nivolumab. All patients relapsed after autologous stem cell transplantation, and brentuximab vedotin exposure varied. The material was peripheral blood mononuclear cells (PBMCs), obtained before the fourth cycle of nivolumab. Receptors were obtained from a human donor with classical Hodgkin lymphoma.

This clone was seen a handful of times. The chain links TRBV5-1 to TRBJ1-3; D remains unclear. The length of the CDR3 is 13 residues. From germline, CDR1 is SGHRS and CDR2 YFSETQ. V lost 1 base and J 9 bases, leaving 11 bases between the germline ends. The CDR3 DNA is TGCGCCAGCAGCTTGCCTAATACGGGCACCATATATTTT. Amino acid sequence: CASSLPNTGTIYF.

The chain uses TRBV5-1 and TRBJ2-7, with 7 bases aligning to TRBD1. The V and J ends lost 1 base and 3 bases, in that order; junction bases with no gene match: 10. This CDR3 spans 16 amino acids. Germline values: CDR1 SGHRS, CDR2 YFSETQ. CDR3 nucleotides: TGCGCCAGCAGCTTGACCCTAAACAGGGGCATCTACGAGCAGTACTTC. Its translation is CASSLTLNRGIYEQYF.

The chain combines TRBV6-6 with TRBJ2-2, with D uncertain. In germline, CDR1 is MNHNY, CDR2 SVGAGI (reference sequence). The CDR3 has 13 amino acids. Trimming cost V 8 bases and J 4 bases, with 11 bases left between them. The CDR3 is CASLESGTGELFF. The CDR3 bases are TGTGCCAGCCTAGAGTCTGGCACCGGGGAGCTGTTTTTT.

V gene TRBV6-6 combines with J gene TRBJ1-5; D gene unclear. The V gene lost 0 bases and the J gene lost 4 bases, with 4 bases spanning the gap. The CDR3 contains 13 residues. Germline loops: CDR1 MNHNY, CDR2 SVGAGI (reference sequence). This CDR3 is CASSYSQNQPQHF. The CDR3 bases are TGTGCCAGCAGTTACTCCCAGAATCAGCCCCAGCATTTT.

The V call is TRBV28, the J call TRBJ1-6; the D gene is possibly TRBD1 (6 bases). Germline loops: CDR1 MDHEN, CDR2 SYDVKM. V was pared by 4 bases and J by 4 bases, with 11 bases between. CDR3 length: 15 amino acids. DNA for the CDR3: TGTGCCAGCAGTTCCCCACAGGGTTATAATTCACCCCTCCACTTT. Encoded protein: CASSSPQGYNSPLHF.